The 18 T cell receptor beta chains reported below all come from one sample, sequenced in a study of blood T cell repertoires in COVID-19. Only in-frame clones appear in the TCRdb table, and some are missing; sequencing was by immunoSEQ multiplex PCR. The sample yields roughly 230,000 clones, about four fifths seen once. The sample was PBMCs or T cells enriched from blood (not recorded which). These receptor sequences come from a middle-aged man who had recovered from COVID-19.

This chain links TRBV6-5 with TRBJ1-5, with D unclear. This CDR3 is built from 15 residues. V lost 0 bases to trimming and J lost 0 bases, with 6 bases between them. CDR1 is MNHEY and CDR2 is SVGAGI in the germline V gene. The CDR3, as DNA: TGTGCCAGCAGTTACTCTGAGGGTAGCAATCAGCCCCAGCATTTT. Translating it yields CASSYSEGSNQPQHF.

The chain links TRBV4-3 to TRBJ1-6, with 7 bases lining up with TRBD1. The germline V gene encodes CDR1 LGHNA and CDR2 YSLEER. The CDR3 length is 15 residues. V was pared by 0 bases and J by 9 bases, with 5 bases of the junction left unmatched. The DNA of the CDR3 is TGCGCCAGCAGCCAAGATTCAGGGGGTTTTTCACCCCTCCACTTT. This codes for CASSQDSGGFSPLHF.

This chain joins TRBV20-1 and TRBJ2-2; D is uncertain. Germline CDR1 and CDR2: DFQATT and SNEGSKA (reference sequence). The V and J ends lost 6 bases and 4 bases respectively, with 15 bases between them. This CDR3 contains 14 residues. The CDR3 coding sequence is TGCAGTGCGAGTGGCCACCCGGTCACCGGGGAGCTGTTTTTT. Its translation: CSASGHPVTGELFF.

The CDR3 loop is CAISEQGNTEAFF. The CDR3 region has the DNA TGTGCCATCAGTGAACAGGGTAACACTGAAGCTTTCTTT. The chain recombines TRBV10-3 with TRBJ1-1, with D possibly TRBD1 on 6 matching bases. The V and J ends lost 3 bases and 2 bases respectively, with 7 bases between them. Germline CDR1 is ENHRY and CDR2 is SYGVKD. This CDR3 is built from 13 residues.

The chain combines TRBV30 with TRBJ2-1, with TRBD2 matching 8 bases. Germline CDR1 reads GTSNPN; CDR2 reads SVGIG (reference sequence). The CDR3 contains 14 residues. V lost 0 bases, J lost 8 bases, and 6 bases stayed unmatched. The CDR3 loop reads CAWSVGLERHEQFF. The CDR3, as DNA: TGTGCCTGGAGTGTGGGACTAGAGAGGCATGAGCAGTTCTTC.

V and J are TRBV5-1 and TRBJ1-4; 9 bases align to TRBD1. This CDR3 has 16 residues. V dropped 5 bases and J dropped 0; count of bases not matched to a gene: 5. Germline V gene lookup returns CDR1 SGHRS and CDR2 YFSETQ. In DNA form, the CDR3 reads TGCGCCAGCAGTTATGGGACAGGGCCAACTAATGAAAAACTGTTTTTT. Amino acids: CASSYGTGPTNEKLFF.

The gene calls are TRBV7-6 and TRBJ1-1; D unclear. Germline V gene sequence: CDR1 SGHVS, CDR2 FNYEAQ. V was cut by 4 bases and J by 5 bases, with 14 bases left in between. The CDR3 runs to 14 residues. This CDR3 reads CASSYDGVRTEAFF. CDR3 DNA: TGTGCCAGCAGCTACGACGGGGTAAGGACTGAAGCTTTCTTT.

The chain joins TRBV27 to TRBJ2-1, with unresolved D. With 5 bases removed from V and 9 bases from J, the gap between germline ends came to 14 bases. The CDR3 length is 13 residues. Germline CDR1 and CDR2: MNHEY and SMNVEV (reference sequence). The CDR3 nucleotides are TGTGCCAGCAGTCCACTCCGACTTCCTGAGCAGTTCTTC. Its protein product is CASSPLRLPEQFF.

With respect to this clone: The germline gene is not matched at one end of the junction; a read error may be the cause. The chain combines TRBV25-1 with TRBJ1-6; 8 nucleotides agree with TRBD1. Germline CDR1 reads MGHDK; CDR2 reads SYGVNS. The CDR3 length is 13 residues. The CDR3 DNA sequence: TGTGCCACCAGTGGACAGGGTAATTCACCCCTCCACTTT. Translating it yields CATSGQGNSPLHF. Supplemented by reference TRBV25-1 and TRBJ1-6, the full variable domain reads EADIYQTPRYLVIGTGKKITLECSQTMGHDKMYWYQQDPGMELHLIHYSYGVNSTEKGDLSSESTVSRIRTEHFPLTLESARPSHTSQYLCATSGQGNSPLHFGNGTRLTVT.

This chain uses TRBV5-6 with TRBJ1-6, with 9 bases identical to TRBD1. J was trimmed by 10 bases and V by 7 bases; bases with no gene match: 12. The CDR3 covers 15 residues. Germline V gene sequence: CDR1 SGHDT, CDR2 YYEEEE. The CDR3 bases are TGTGCCAGCGTTTTACAGGGGGCGAAGTTGTCACCCCTCCACTTT. Translated: CASVLQGAKLSPLHF.

This clone has more than one count but fewer than ten. The rearrangement uses TRBV19 and TRBJ2-1, with a weak D call TRBD2 (5 bases). V was pared by 4 bases and J by 10 bases, with 14 bases between. CDR3 length: 13 amino acids. Germline CDR1 LNHDA, CDR2 SQIVND (reference sequence). CDR3 sequence (DNA): TGTGCCAGTAGTAAGACCCTACTAGACGAGCAGTTCTTC. It specifies CASSKTLLDEQFF.

The rearrangement links TRBV14 to TRBJ1-1; D may be TRBD1 (6 bases). Per the germline V gene, CDR1 is SGHDN and CDR2 is FVKESK. The CDR3 runs to 13 residues. Trimming stripped 4 bases from V and 1 base from J, with 7 bases between. Written as DNA, the CDR3 is TGTGCCAGCAGCCTGGGACAGAACACTGAAGCTTTCTTT. Translating it yields CASSLGQNTEAFF.

The J gene is TRBJ1-5, the V gene TRBV5-4; 7 positions match TRBD1. The CDR3 has 14 residues. The V gene end was trimmed by 4 bases and the J gene end by 3 bases; junction bases not matched to a gene: 4. The germline V gene encodes CDR1 SGHNT and CDR2 YYREEE (reference sequence). CDR3 sequence reads: CASSTGQDNQPQHF. CDR3 nucleotide sequence: TGTGCCAGCAGCACCGGACAGGACAATCAGCCCCAGCATTTT.

This clone appeared once. V is TRBV2 and J is TRBJ2-1; 12 bases align to TRBD2. V was pared by 5 bases and J by 6 bases, with 5 bases of the junction left unmatched. CDR3 size: 15 residues. The germline gives CDR1 SNHLY, CDR2 FYNNEI. This CDR3 reads CASSPLAGGPNEQFF. CDR3 DNA: TGTGCCAGCAGTCCTCTAGCGGGGGGGCCCAATGAGCAGTTCTTC.

CDR3 sequence reads: CASTPLALAGGDTQYF. CDR3 DNA sequence: TGTGCCAGCACCCCTCTAGCACTAGCGGGCGGAGATACGCAGTATTTT. V is TRBV28 and J is TRBJ2-3; 9 nucleotides match TRBD2. Per germline, CDR1 MDHEN and CDR2 SYDVKM. Trimming at V came to 7 bases and at J to 5 bases, leaving 13 bases not matched to a gene. The CDR3 is 16 residues long.

This chain joins TRBV5-6 and TRBJ1-2, with 7 bases lining up with TRBD1. The CDR3 is 15 residues long. V shed 4 bases, J shed 0 bases, and the junction held 6 bases outside the gene matches. CDR1 and CDR2 from the germline V gene are SGHDT and YYEEEE. CDR3 coding DNA: TGTGCCAGCAGCCCCGGGACAGCAGCTAACTATGGCTACACCTTC. It translates to CASSPGTAANYGYTF.

The V gene is TRBV7-8, the J gene TRBJ2-7; a weak D match, TRBD2 (6 bases). Trimming pared 4 bases from V and 0 bases from J, leaving 10 bases between. The CDR3 has 14 residues. CDR1 is SGHVS, CDR2 FQNEAQ, per germline. The CDR3 spells CASSSGLLSYEQYF. The CDR3 DNA follows: TGTGCCAGCAGCTCGGGACTCCTCTCCTACGAGCAGTACTTC. The entire variable domain, with the rest obtained from reference TRBV7-8 and TRBJ2-7, is as follows: GAGVSQSPRYKVAKRGQDVALRCDPISGHVSLFWYQQALGQGPEFLTYFQNEAQLDKSGLPSDRFFAERPEGSVSTLKIQRTQQEDSAVYLCASSSGLLSYEQYFGPGTRLTVT.

There are a few counts of this clone. The genes are TRBV4-2 and TRBJ1-3; 7 bases agree with TRBD1. With 2 bases clipped from V and 7 bases from J, the junction kept 8 bases outside the gene matches. This CDR3 is 15 amino acids long. CDR1 and CDR2 (germline): LGHNA, YNFKEQ. The CDR3: CASSQISGGSNTIYF. The CDR3 nucleotides read TGTGCCAGCAGCCAAATTTCAGGGGGTTCGAACACCATATATTTT.